This TCR beta chain was sequenced during a study of CD4+ T cells in melanoma. Trimming removed 1 base from V and 2 bases from J, with 8 bases in between. Per the germline V gene, CDR1 is MDHEN and CDR2 is SYDVKM. This CDR3 has 14 amino acids. Findings of the study overall: Diverse differentiation states were reported for melanoma neoantigen-specific CD4+ T cells. A reported correlation linked neoantigen-specific CD4+ T cells to CD8+, macrophage and B cell function.

Produced via immunoSEQ multiplex PCR; TCRdb's table is partial and in-frame only. The sample holds about 110,000 clones, about 90% seen once. As to this clone: Its specificity is unknown.

The material sequenced was peripheral blood. The TCR was taken from a human donor with melanoma. The chain is built from TRBV28 and TRBJ1-2, with D maybe TRBD1 (5 bases). CDR3 region: CASSLSAGNYGYTF. The CDR3 bases are TGTGCCAGCAGTTTATCGGCAGGGAACTATGGCTACACCTTC.